What follows are 18 T cell receptor beta chains derived from one specimen sequenced in a study of T cells after yellow fever vaccination. MiXCR, run by TCRdb on the 5' RACE reads, gives a single entry per CDR3 protein. The table shows about 160,000 distinct CDR3 sequences, with approximately 9.7% occurring only once. The sample here was CD8+ T cells sorted from PBMCs, taken 45 days after the yellow fever booster vaccination. Every receptor here comes from a man between 18 and 29 years old who received the YFV17D yellow fever vaccine.

This clonotype has more than one count but fewer than ten. The rearrangement uses TRBV15 and TRBJ2-2, with D unclear. Trimming pared 1 base from V and 13 bases from J, leaving 10 bases between. Germline V gene lookup returns CDR1 LNHNV and CDR2 YYDKDF (reference sequence). This CDR3 is built from 12 residues. CDR3 sequence (DNA): TGTGCCACCAGCAGAGCCGGCCGAAGGCTGTTTTTT. This codes for CATSRAGRRLFF.

This clonotype occurred many times. The CDR3 nucleotides are TGCGCCAGCAGCTACGGCGGAGGGGTACCCCTCCACTTT. It encodes CASSYGGGVPLHF. The rearrangement uses TRBV4-3 and TRBJ1-6; TRBD1 is a possible D gene (5 bases). CDR3 length: 13 residues. V dropped 5 bases and J dropped 12 bases, with 14 bases sitting between them. Germline CDR1 is LGHNA and CDR2 is YSLEER.

This clonotype was observed at least ten times. J is TRBJ1-1 and V is TRBV15; D may be TRBD1 (6 bases). CDR1 is LNHNV and CDR2 is YYDKDF in the germline V gene (reference sequence). CDR3 length: 17 residues. Trimming shortened V by 3 bases and J by 3 bases, and 20 bases separated the two germline ends. The CDR3 reads CATSRGKMDRTDTEAFF. As DNA, the CDR3 is TGTGCCACCAGCAGGGGTAAAATGGACAGAACTGACACTGAAGCTTTCTTT.

This clonotype was seen a handful of times. The genes are TRBV29-1 and TRBJ1-1; D unresolved. The germline CDR1 and CDR2 sequences are SQVTM and ANQGSEA. The CDR3 contains 12 residues. Trimming stripped 5 bases from V and 1 base from J, with 8 bases between. The CDR3 coding sequence is TGCAGCGTTTTTGTCGAGAACACTGAAGCTTTCTTT. Amino acid sequence: CSVFVENTEAFF. Based on the CDR3 plus reference TRBV29-1 and TRBJ1-1, the full variable domain is SAVISQKPSRDICQRGTSLTIQCQVDSQVTMMFWYRQQPGQSLTLIATANQGSEATYESGFVIDKFPISRPNLTFSTLTVSNMSPEDSSIYLCSVFVENTEAFFGQGTRLTVV.

In this sample, this clonotype turned up a few times. The chain has TRBV6-2 or TRBV6-3 and TRBJ2-1; the D gene is possibly TRBD1 (8 bases). Germline lookup yields CDR1 MNHEY and CDR2 SVGEGT. V lost 0 bases, J lost 8 bases, and 23 bases lay in between. CDR3 size: 18 residues. In DNA, the CDR3 is TGTGCCAGCAGTTACTCCGGGGGGAGCCAGGGGGCTTCGGATGAGCAGTTCTTC. Protein: CASSYSGGSQGASDEQFF.

The sample holds a few counts of this clonotype. V is TRBV4-3 and J is TRBJ2-5; the match to TRBD1 covers 8 bases. The germline CDR1 and CDR2 sequences are LGHNA and YSLEER. V was clipped by 4 bases and J by 2 bases; unmatched bases: 9. This CDR3 is 16 amino acids long. The CDR3 bases are TGCGCCAGCAGCCGAGAAAGACAGGGGCCACAAGAGACCCAGTACTTC. This translates into CASSRERQGPQETQYF.

The chain couples TRBV12-3 or TRBV12-4 to TRBJ1-5; D unresolved. Trimming shortened V by 6 bases and J by 2 bases, and 11 bases separated the two germline ends. The CDR3 extends over 14 amino acids. The CDR3 protein is CASRNAGGNQPQHF. CDR3 coding DNA: TGTGCCAGCAGAAATGCCGGTGGCAATCAGCCCCAGCATTTT.

CDR3 DNA sequence: TGTGCCAGCAGCCAAGCGATTAGCGGGGGATCTACTCGCAATGAGCAGTTCTTC. Its protein is CASSQAISGGSTRNEQFF. The V and J genes are TRBV3-1 and TRBJ2-1; 9 positions match TRBD2. Germline lookup yields CDR1 LGHDT and CDR2 YNNKEL (reference sequence). The CDR3 loop spans 18 amino acids. The J segment lost 6 bases and the V segment lost 1 base, leaving 13 bases of the junction unmatched.

Many counts were recorded for this clonotype. This CDR3 is CASSYAPGQGNEDGYTF. For the CDR3, the DNA is TGTGCCAGCAGTTACGCGCCGGGACAGGGGAATGAGGATGGCTACACCTTC. The J gene is TRBJ1-2, the V gene TRBV6-5, with 10 bases identical to TRBD1. The J segment lost 6 bases and the V segment lost 2 bases, leaving 12 bases of the junction unmatched. Per germline, CDR1 MNHEY and CDR2 SVGAGI. CDR3 length: 17 amino acids.

The chain combines TRBV21-1 with TRBJ2-1; no DNA check was done on the table's D call, TRBD2. TRBV21-1 is designated a pseudogene. The CDR3 spans 19 residues. CDR3 loop: CASSAKETSGGSSYNEQFF. The DNA for the CDR3 is TGTGCCAGCAGCGCAAAGGAGACTAGCGGGGGGAGCTCCTACAATGAGCAGTTCTTC.

The chain recombines TRBV7-8 with TRBJ1-1; D gene unclear. The CDR3 is 11 residues long. In germline, CDR1 is SGHVS, CDR2 FQNEAQ. V lost 5 bases and J 4 bases, leaving 5 bases between the germline ends. CDR3 loop: CASSPVTEAFF. The CDR3 nucleotides are TGTGCCAGCAGCCCCGTCACTGAAGCTTTCTTT.

This clonotype was seen at least ten times. The chain combines TRBV27 with TRBJ1-6; possible D gene TRBD1, 6 bases. Germline V CDR1 and CDR2: MNHEY, SMNVEV (reference sequence). V shed 1 base and J shed 10 bases, with 8 bases lying between them. This CDR3 has 13 residues. The CDR3, as DNA: TGTGCCAGCAGTTTATGGGGGGGCTCACCCCTCCACTTT. Translating it yields CASSLWGGSPLHF.

The rearrangement joins TRBV10-3 to TRBJ2-3; 13 nucleotides agree with TRBD2. V lost 9 bases and J lost 4; bases outside the gene matches: 4. This CDR3 region has 14 residues. Germline V CDR1 and CDR2: ENHRY, SYGVKD. The CDR3 coding sequence is TGTGCCATTTCCGGGACTAGCGGGGCAGATACGCAGTATTTT. Protein: CAISGTSGADTQYF.

This chain uses TRBV24-1 with TRBJ1-5, with D perhaps matching TRBD1 (6 bases). CDR1 and CDR2 (germline): KGHDR, SFDVKD. This CDR3 contains 13 residues. Trimming took 7 bases from V and 6 from J, leaving 12 bases between them. This CDR3 is CATSTWGAQPQHF. CDR3 DNA: TGTGCCACCAGCACTTGGGGGGCTCAGCCCCAGCATTTT.

This clonotype was counted only a few times. The J gene is TRBJ2-3, the V gene TRBV6-2 or TRBV6-3, with 12 bases aligning to TRBD2. Germline V gene data show CDR1 as MNHEY and CDR2 as SVGEGT. Unmatched junction bases numbered 12, after V lost 0 bases and J lost 2 bases. The CDR3 loop spans 20 amino acids. The CDR3 sequence: CASSYSLAGGNIGPTDTQYF. CDR3 in DNA: TGTGCCAGCAGTTACTCACTAGCGGGGGGCAACATCGGTCCCACAGATACGCAGTATTTT.

This clonotype was counted only a few times. The V call is TRBV27, the J call TRBJ1-2; TRBD1 might be the D (6 bases). Germline V gene lookup returns CDR1 MNHEY and CDR2 SMNVEV (reference sequence). This CDR3 spans 14 amino acids. V was cut by 8 bases and J by 3 bases, with 16 bases left in between. CDR3 sequence: CASGMGASYYGYTF. DNA for the CDR3: TGTGCCAGCGGCATGGGGGCCTCGTACTATGGCTACACCTTC.

This chain uses TRBV11-2 with TRBJ1-2; the D gene is possibly TRBD1 (6 bases). Germline loops: CDR1 SGHAT, CDR2 FQNNGV. Trimming stripped 3 bases from V and 7 bases from J, with 12 bases between. The CDR3 sequence is 13 residues long. DNA of the CDR3: TGTGCCAGCAGCTTCCGACAGGTGGTTGGCTACACCTTC. Protein product: CASSFRQVVGYTF. Full variable domain (outside the CDR3, taken from reference TRBV11-2 and TRBJ1-2): EAGVAQSPRYKIIEKRQSVAFWCNPISGHATLYWYQQILGQGPKLLIQFQNNGVVDDSQLPKDRFSAERLKGVDSTLKIQPAKLEDSAVYLCASSFRQVVGYTFGSGTRLTVV.

The genes are TRBV6-4 and TRBJ2-1; no clear D gene. Trimming left V 5 bases short and J 3 bases short, with 2 bases between. The CDR3 extends over 11 amino acids. The germline V gene encodes CDR1 MRHNA and CDR2 SNTAGT. The CDR3 loop is CASSNYNEQFF. The CDR3 nucleotides read TGTGCCAGCAGTAACTACAATGAGCAGTTCTTC.